This TCR beta chain emerged from a study of Graves' ophthalmopathy and Graves' hyperthyroidism. Using RNA transcripts, the TCR beta CDR3 regions were amplified. After a first-round RT-PCR with HTBI primers, a second-round multiplex PCR was run. TCRdb called the multiplex PCR reads again in MiXCR, with one record for every CDR3 protein. This table has 680,000 or so distinct CDR3 sequences, about 20% appearing once. CDR3 size: 16 residues. Trimming took 2 bases from V and 3 from J; bases not matched to a gene: 9. CDR1 and CDR2 (germline): LGHNA, YSLEER. The sequence came from a woman younger than 30 with stable Graves' hyperthyroidism. Some clones in this sample may be carry-over from other donors' samples. The chain uses TRBV4-3 and TRBJ1-2; 7 positions match TRBD1. The source material was peripheral blood. DNA of the CDR3: TGCGCCAGCAGCCAACCTACCCAACAGGGGTACTATGGCTACACCTTC. Protein product: CASSQPTQQGYYGYTF.